Listed below are T cell receptor beta chains from one sample, sequenced in a study of T-cell reconstitution after alpha-beta-depleted transplantation in children. TCRdb recomputed calls from the PCR reads with MiXCR, one row per CDR3 protein. Altogether around 440,000 distinct CDR3 sequences are present, over 9.5% being singletons, with the ten largest covering roughly 2.1%. The starting material was PBMCs, obtained before TCRalphabeta/CD19-depleted stem cell transplant. Source of these receptors: a child under 10 years old with inherited bone marrow failure, due to receive a stem cell transplant. Each CDR3 is given with its conserved first and last residue. D genes are given only for firm matches. Clone size is shown for a subset of rows, as once, few, many or a class of expanded clone.

many | TRBJ1-2 | TRBD1 | TRBV5-1 | CASSLGTGRDGYTF | TGCGCCAGCAGCTTAGGGACAGGGCGCGATGGCTACACCTTC
many | TRBJ2-3 | TRBD2 | TRBV7-9 | CASSWGTSGGDTQYF | TGTGCCAGCAGCTGGGGGACTAGCGGAGGAGATACGCAGTATTTT
few | TRBJ1-2 | - | TRBV9 | CASSATGTYGYTF | TGTGCCAGCAGTGCCACAGGGACCTATGGCTACACCTTC
many | TRBJ2-3 | TRBD2 | TRBV6-1 | CATSLAVSTDTQYF | TGTGCGACCTCCCTAGCGGTTAGCACAGATACGCAGTATTTT
many | TRBJ2-1 | TRBD2 | TRBV5-4 | CASRTGTSAYNEQFF | TGTGCCAGCAGGACCGGGACTAGCGCCTACAATGAGCAGTTCTTC
- | TRBJ2-7 | TRBD1 | TRBV27 | CARSMIGQGWREQYF | TGTGCCAGGTCGATGATAGGACAGGGGTGGCGCGAGCAGTACTTC
many | TRBJ2-3 | - | TRBV20-1 | CSAREFTDTQYF | TGCAGTGCTAGAGAGTTCACAGATACGCAGTATTTT
many | TRBJ2-7 | TRBD2 | TRBV20-1 | CSARDNGLAGYSSYEQYF | TGCAGTGCTAGAGATAACGGCCTAGCGGGTTATAGCTCCTACGAGCAGTACTTC
few | TRBJ2-1 | TRBD2 | TRBV27 | CASSNRAGVYNEQFF | TGTGCCAGCAGTAATAGAGCGGGGGTATACAATGAGCAGTTCTTC
many | TRBJ1-1 | - | TRBV12-3/TRBV12-4 | CASSLGRNRAEAFF | TGTGCCAGCAGTTTGGGGCGTAATCGCGCTGAAGCTTTCTTT
many | TRBJ2-3 | - | TRBV29-1 | CSVATALGTDTQYF | TGCAGCGTGGCCACGGCTCTAGGCACAGATACGCAGTATTTT
many | TRBJ1-2 | - | TRBV28 | CASSFRDYGYTF | TGTGCCAGCAGTTTCAGGGACTATGGCTACACCTTC
many | TRBJ2-1 | - | TRBV21-1 | CASSKAGGSYNEQFF | TGTGCCAGCAGCAAAGCAGGGGGCTCCTACAATGAGCAGTTCTTC
- | TRBJ2-7 | - | TRBV4-3 | CASSLLPDSRYEQYF | TGCGCCAGCAGCCTACTTCCGGACAGCAGGTACGAGCAGTACTTC
many | TRBJ2-2 | - | TRBV19 | CASDWSGELFF | TGTGCCAGTGACTGGTCCGGGGAGCTGTTTTTT
many | TRBJ1-4 | - | TRBV4-1 | CASSNPGRNVEKLFF | TGCGCCAGCAGCAACCCGGGCCGAAACGTTGAAAAACTGTTTTTT
few | TRBJ1-3 | TRBD1 | TRBV20-1 | CSATDRGAPFSGNTIYF | TGCAGTGCTACGGACAGGGGCGCACCTTTCTCTGGAAACACCATATATTTT
many | TRBJ2-7 | - | TRBV10-3 | CAISGRRQNSYEQYF | TGTGCCATCAGTGGACGGAGGCAGAACTCCTACGAGCAGTACTTC
many | TRBJ2-1 | TRBD2 | TRBV7-2 | CASSPWTSLNNEQFF | TGTGCCAGCAGCCCTTGGACTAGCTTGAACAATGAGCAGTTCTTC